The TCR beta chain described here comes from a study of cytomegalovirus exposure and HLA in healthy donors. Study-level background: Of 398 genotyped donors, more than 75% clustered with self-reported Caucasian donors. Study-wide points: Confirmation in vitro established that a few CMV-associated chains were specific for CMV antigens. The later analysis indicated that the majority of CMV-associated TCR beta chains appeared HLA-restricted.

There are 18 residues in the CDR3. With V trimmed by 4 bases and J by 2 bases, 11 bases remained unmatched. CDR1 is SGHVS and CDR2 is FQNEAQ in the germline V gene. In regard to this clone: Its antigen is unidentified.

The PCR made use of 60 Vbeta and 13 Jbeta primers. Original analysis: A later analysis counted about 80 million unique TCR beta chains, around 12 million shared. Using immunoSEQ multiplex PCR, the repertoire was profiled, and TCRdb retains in-frame clones only, with some absent. The V and J calls and the clone size are those of that table, but D and trimming were determined from the DNA. Of around 110,000 clones in the sample, around three quarters were seen once. This chain connects TRBV7-8 to TRBJ1-5; 10 bases fit TRBD1. The source of this sequence is a woman aged 18-29 years in good health and CMV-seropositive. The sequenced sample consisted of PBMCs. The CDR3 region has the DNA TGTGCCAGCAGCTCGTTCCGTGCCGGGACAGGGGGCAATCAGCCCCAGCATTTT. Residues: CASSSFRAGTGGNQPQHF.